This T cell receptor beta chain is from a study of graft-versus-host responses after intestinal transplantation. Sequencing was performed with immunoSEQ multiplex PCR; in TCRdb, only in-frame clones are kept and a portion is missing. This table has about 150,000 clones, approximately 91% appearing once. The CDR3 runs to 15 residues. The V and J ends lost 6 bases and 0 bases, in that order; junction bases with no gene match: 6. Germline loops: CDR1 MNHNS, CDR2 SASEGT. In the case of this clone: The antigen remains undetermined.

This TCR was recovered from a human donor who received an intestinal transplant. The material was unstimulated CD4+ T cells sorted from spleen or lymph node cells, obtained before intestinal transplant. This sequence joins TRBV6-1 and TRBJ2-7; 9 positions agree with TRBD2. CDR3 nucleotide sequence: TGTGCCAGCAGGAGACTAGCGGATAGCTCCTACGAGCAGTACTTC. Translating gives CASRRLADSSYEQYF.